Presented here are 5 T cell receptor beta chains from one specimen sequenced in a study of OX40 agonist ivuxolimab in advanced cancers. Repertoires were generated with immunoSEQ multiplex PCR, while TCRdb's copy carries only in-frame clones and drops some. Of 40,000 or so clones listed, 65% to 90% are singletons. The sequenced sample was CD4+ or CD8+ T cells sorted from blood, obtained in a trial of the OX40 agonist ivuxolimab. The receptors here all came from an adult with an advanced solid tumor such as melanoma, head and neck, liver or kidney cancer.

This clone has only one observation. The genes are TRBV19 and TRBJ2-3, with 7 bases aligning to TRBD2. Germline V gene data show CDR1 as LNHDA and CDR2 as SQIVND (reference sequence). With 7 bases clipped from V and 4 bases from J, the junction kept 11 bases outside the gene matches. The CDR3 contains 15 residues. CDR3 loop: CASTAQRGVADTQYF. The CDR3 nucleotides read TGTGCCAGTACAGCCCAGCGGGGAGTGGCAGATACGCAGTATTTT.

This chain connects TRBV2 to TRBJ2-3; 7 positions match TRBD1. This CDR3 is built from 13 residues. J lost 3 bases, V lost 6 bases, and 3 bases had no gene match. Germline lookup yields CDR1 SNHLY and CDR2 FYNNEI. CDR3 in DNA: TGTGCCAGCAGAACAGGGGTTACAGATACGCAGTATTTT. It translates to CASRTGVTDTQYF.

The chain uses TRBV9 and TRBJ1-4; 9 bases align to TRBD1. With V trimmed by 4 bases and J by 3 bases, 13 bases remained unmatched. This CDR3 has 18 residues. Per germline, CDR1 SGDLS and CDR2 YYNGEE. The chain's CDR3 is CASSTGLRTGEANEKLFF. For the CDR3, the DNA is TGTGCCAGCAGCACAGGGCTAAGGACAGGGGAAGCTAATGAAAAACTGTTTTTT.

V and J are TRBV5-1 and TRBJ2-5; D gene unclear. V dropped 1 base and J dropped 5 bases, with 12 bases sitting between them. CDR1 SGHRS and CDR2 YFSETQ come from the germline V gene. This CDR3 is built from 14 residues. The CDR3 loop reads CASSLPPPRETQYF. The CDR3 DNA sequence: TGCGCCAGCAGCTTGCCCCCACCTAGGGAGACCCAGTACTTC.

The V and J genes are TRBV7-2 and TRBJ2-5; D gene ambiguous. Germline CDR1 and CDR2: SGHTA and FQGNSA. The V end was cut by 0 bases, the J end by 3 bases, with 5 bases between. CDR3 length: 13 residues. Here the CDR3 reads CASSLAWKETQYF. The CDR3, as DNA: TGTGCCAGCAGCTTAGCCTGGAAAGAGACCCAGTACTTC.